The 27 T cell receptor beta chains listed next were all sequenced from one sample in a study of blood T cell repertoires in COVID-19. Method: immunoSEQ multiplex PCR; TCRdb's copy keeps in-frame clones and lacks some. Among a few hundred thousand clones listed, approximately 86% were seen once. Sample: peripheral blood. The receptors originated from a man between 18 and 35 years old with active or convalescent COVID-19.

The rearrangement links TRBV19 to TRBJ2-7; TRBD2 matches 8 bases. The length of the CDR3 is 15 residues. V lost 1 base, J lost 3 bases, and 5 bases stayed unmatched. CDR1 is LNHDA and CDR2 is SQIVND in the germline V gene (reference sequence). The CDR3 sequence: CASSIGPGLDYEQYF. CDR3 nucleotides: TGTGCCAGTAGTATAGGACCGGGACTAGACTACGAGCAGTACTTC.

The CDR3 here is CAISDGPARYGYTF. CDR3 DNA sequence: TGTGCCATCAGTGATGGTCCGGCGCGGTATGGCTACACCTTC. J is TRBJ1-2 and V is TRBV10-3; D call uncertain. Germline assignment: CDR1 ENHRY and CDR2 SYGVKD. This CDR3 is built from 14 residues. V was trimmed by 3 bases and J by 5 bases, leaving 13 bases between them.

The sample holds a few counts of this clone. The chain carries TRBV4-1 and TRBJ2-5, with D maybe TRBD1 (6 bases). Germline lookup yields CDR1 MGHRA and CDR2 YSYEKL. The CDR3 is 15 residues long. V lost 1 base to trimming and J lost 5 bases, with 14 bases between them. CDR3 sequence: CASSQGGLPGETQYF. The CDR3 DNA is TGCGCCAGCAGCCAAGGGGGGCTCCCTGGGGAGACCCAGTACTTC.

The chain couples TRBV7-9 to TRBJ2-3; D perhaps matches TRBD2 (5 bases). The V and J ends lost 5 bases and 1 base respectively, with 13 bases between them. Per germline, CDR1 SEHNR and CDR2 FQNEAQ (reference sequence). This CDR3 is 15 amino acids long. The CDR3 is CASSTRAQRTDTQYF. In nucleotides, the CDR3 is TGTGCCAGCAGCACTAGGGCCCAGCGCACAGATACGCAGTATTTT.

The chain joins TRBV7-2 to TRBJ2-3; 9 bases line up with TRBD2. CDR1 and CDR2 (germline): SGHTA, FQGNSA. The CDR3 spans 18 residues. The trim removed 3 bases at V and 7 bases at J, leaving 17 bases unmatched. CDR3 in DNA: TGTGCCAGCAGCTTGCTCCCCTCCCCGGGACTAGCACAAAATACGCAGTATTTT. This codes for CASSLLPSPGLAQNTQYF.

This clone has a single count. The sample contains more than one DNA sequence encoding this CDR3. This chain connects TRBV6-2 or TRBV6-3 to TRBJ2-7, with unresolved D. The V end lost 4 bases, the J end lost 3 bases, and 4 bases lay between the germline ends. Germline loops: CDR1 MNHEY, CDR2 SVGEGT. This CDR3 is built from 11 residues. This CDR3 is CASSSFYEQYF. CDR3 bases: TGTGCCAGCAGTTCATTCTACGAGCAGTACTTC.

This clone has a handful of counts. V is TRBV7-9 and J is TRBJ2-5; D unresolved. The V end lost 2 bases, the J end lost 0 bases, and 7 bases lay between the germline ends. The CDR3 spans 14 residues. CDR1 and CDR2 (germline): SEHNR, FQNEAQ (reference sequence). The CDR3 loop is CASSLPLHQETQYF. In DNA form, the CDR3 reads TGTGCCAGCAGCTTACCACTACACCAAGAGACCCAGTACTTC. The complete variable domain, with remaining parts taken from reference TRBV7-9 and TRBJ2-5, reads DTGVSQNPRHKITKRGQNVTFRCDPISEHNRLYWYRQTLGQGPEFLTYFQNEAQLEKSRLLSDRFSAERPKGSFSTLEIQRTEQGDSAMYLCASSLPLHQETQYFGPGTRLLVL.

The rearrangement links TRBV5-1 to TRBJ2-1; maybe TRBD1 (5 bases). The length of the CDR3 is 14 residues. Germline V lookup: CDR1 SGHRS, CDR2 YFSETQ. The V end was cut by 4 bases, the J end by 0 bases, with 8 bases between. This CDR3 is CASSRGTSYNEQFF. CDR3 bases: TGCGCCAGCAGCAGGGGTACCTCCTACAATGAGCAGTTCTTC.

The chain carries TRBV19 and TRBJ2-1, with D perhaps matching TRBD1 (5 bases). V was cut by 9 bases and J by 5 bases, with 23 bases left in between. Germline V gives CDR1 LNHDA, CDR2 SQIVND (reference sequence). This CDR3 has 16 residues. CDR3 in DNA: TGTGCCAGCTCAGCTAACAGGCTAGGGGTGAACAATGAGCAGTTCTTC. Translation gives CASSANRLGVNNEQFF.

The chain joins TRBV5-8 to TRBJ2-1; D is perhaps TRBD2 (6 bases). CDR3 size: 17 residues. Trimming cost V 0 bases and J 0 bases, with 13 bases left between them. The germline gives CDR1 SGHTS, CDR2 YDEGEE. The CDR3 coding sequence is TGTGCCAGCAGCTTGGGTACTGGCGGGGCCTCCTACAATGAGCAGTTCTTC. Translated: CASSLGTGGASYNEQFF.

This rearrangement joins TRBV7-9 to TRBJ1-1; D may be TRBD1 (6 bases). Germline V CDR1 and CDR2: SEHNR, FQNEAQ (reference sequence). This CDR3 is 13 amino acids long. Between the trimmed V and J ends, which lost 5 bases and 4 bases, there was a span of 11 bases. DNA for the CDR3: TGTGCCAGCAGCCAGGGGTTGAGCACTGAAGCTTTCTTT. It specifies CASSQGLSTEAFF.

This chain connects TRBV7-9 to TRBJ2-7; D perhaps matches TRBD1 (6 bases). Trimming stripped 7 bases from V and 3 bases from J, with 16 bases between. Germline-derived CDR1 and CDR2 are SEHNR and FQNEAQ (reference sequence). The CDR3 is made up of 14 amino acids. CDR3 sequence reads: CASTMGAEIYEQYF. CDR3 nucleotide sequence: TGTGCCAGCACCATGGGGGCAGAGATCTACGAGCAGTACTTC.

The CDR3 DNA sequence: TGTGCCAGCAGTGCCGGACTAGGTGAGCGGAGCGAGCAGTACTTC. Translating it yields CASSAGLGERSEQYF. The chain joins TRBV27 to TRBJ2-7; TRBD2 matches at 7 bases. This CDR3 contains 15 residues. From germline, CDR1 is MNHEY and CDR2 SMNVEV (reference sequence). With V trimmed by 5 bases and J by 6 bases, 13 bases remained unmatched.

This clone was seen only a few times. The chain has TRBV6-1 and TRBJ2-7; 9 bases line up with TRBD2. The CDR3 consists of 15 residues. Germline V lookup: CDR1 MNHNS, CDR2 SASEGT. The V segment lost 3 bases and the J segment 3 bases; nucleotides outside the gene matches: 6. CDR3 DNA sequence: TGTGCCAGCAGTGATAGCGCGGGAGGGGTCTACGAGCAGTACTTC. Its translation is CASSDSAGGVYEQYF.

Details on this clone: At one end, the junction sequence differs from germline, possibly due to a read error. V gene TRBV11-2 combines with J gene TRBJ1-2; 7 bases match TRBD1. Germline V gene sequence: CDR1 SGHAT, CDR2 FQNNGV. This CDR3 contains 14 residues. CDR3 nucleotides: TGTGCCAGCAGTTTAGGGGGCGAAGGATATGGCTACACCTTC. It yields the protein CASSLGGEGYGYTF.

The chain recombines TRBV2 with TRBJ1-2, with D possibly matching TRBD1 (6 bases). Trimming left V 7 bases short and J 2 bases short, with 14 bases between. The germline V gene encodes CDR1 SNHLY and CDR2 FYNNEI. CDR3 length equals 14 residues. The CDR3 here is CASKPGQGNYGYTF. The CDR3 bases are TGTGCCAGCAAACCGGGACAAGGAAACTATGGCTACACCTTC.

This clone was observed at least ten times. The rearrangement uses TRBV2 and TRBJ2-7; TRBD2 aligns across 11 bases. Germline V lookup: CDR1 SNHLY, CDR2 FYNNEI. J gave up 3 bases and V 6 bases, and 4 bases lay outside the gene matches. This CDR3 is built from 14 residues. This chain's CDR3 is CASRRTSGGYEQYF. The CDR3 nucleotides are TGTGCCAGCAGGAGAACTAGCGGGGGCTACGAGCAGTACTTC.

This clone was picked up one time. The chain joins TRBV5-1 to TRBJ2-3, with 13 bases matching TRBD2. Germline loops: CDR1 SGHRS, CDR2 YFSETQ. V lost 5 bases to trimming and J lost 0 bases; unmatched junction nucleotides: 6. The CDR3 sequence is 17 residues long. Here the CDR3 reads CASRRLAGGPSTDTQYF. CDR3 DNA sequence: TGCGCCAGCAGGAGACTAGCGGGGGGCCCTAGCACAGATACGCAGTATTTT.

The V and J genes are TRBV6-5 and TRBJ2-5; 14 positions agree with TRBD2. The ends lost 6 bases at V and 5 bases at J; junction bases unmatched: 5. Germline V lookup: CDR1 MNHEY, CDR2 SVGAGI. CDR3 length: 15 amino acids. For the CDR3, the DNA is TGTGCCAGCAGAGGGACTAGCGGGAGCTGGGAGACCCAGTACTTC. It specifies CASRGTSGSWETQYF.

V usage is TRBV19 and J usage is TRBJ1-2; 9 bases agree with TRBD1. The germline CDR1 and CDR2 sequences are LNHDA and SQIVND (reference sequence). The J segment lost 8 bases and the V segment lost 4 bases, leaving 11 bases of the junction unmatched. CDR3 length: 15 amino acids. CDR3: CASSTNIQGAGGYTF. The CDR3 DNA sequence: TGTGCCAGTAGTACAAATATACAGGGGGCTGGCGGCTACACCTTC.

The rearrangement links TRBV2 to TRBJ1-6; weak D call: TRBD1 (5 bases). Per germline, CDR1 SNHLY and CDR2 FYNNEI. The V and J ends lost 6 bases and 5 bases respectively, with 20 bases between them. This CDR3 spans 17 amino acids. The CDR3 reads CASSYRRLLGDNSPLHF. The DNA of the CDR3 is TGTGCCAGCAGCTACCGTCGGTTATTAGGGGATAATTCACCCCTCCACTTT.

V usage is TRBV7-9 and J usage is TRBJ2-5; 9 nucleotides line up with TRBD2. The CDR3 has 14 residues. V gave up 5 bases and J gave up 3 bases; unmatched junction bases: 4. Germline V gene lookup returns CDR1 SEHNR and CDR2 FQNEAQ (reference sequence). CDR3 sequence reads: CASSPQRGEETQYF. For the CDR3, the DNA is TGTGCCAGCAGCCCCCAGCGGGGGGAAGAGACCCAGTACTTC. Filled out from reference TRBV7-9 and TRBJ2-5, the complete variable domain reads DTGVSQNPRHKITKRGQNVTFRCDPISEHNRLYWYRQTLGQGPEFLTYFQNEAQLEKSRLLSDRFSAERPKGSFSTLEIQRTEQGDSAMYLCASSPQRGEETQYFGPGTRLLVL.

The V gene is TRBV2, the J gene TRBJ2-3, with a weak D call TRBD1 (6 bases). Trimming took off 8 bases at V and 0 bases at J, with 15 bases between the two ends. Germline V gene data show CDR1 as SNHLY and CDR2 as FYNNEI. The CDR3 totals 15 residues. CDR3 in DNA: TGTGCCAGCGGGACATCACGTACTAGCACAGATACGCAGTATTTT. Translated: CASGTSRTSTDTQYF.

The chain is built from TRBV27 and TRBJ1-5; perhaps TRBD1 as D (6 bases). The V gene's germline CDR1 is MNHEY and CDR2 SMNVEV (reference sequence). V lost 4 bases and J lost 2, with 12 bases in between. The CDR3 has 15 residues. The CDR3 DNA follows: TGTGCCAGCAGTTCCGGGACAAAAGGCAATCAGCCCCAGCATTTT. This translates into CASSSGTKGNQPQHF.

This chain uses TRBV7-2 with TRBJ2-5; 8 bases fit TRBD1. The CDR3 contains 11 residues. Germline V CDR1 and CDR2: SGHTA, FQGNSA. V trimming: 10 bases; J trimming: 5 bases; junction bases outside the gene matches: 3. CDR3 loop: CATGQVETQYF. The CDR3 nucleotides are TGTGCCACGGGACAGGTCGAGACCCAGTACTTC. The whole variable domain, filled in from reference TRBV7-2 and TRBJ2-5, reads GAGVSQSPSNKVTEKGKDVELRCDPISGHTALYWYRQSLGQGLEFLIYFQGNSAPDKSGLPSDRFSAERTGGSVSTLTIQRTQQEDSAVYLCATGQVETQYFGPGTRLLVL.

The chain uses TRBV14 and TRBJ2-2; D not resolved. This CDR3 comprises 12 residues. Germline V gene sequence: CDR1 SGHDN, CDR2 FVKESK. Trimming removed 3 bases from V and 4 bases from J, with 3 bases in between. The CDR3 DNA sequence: TGTGCCAGCAGCCACCGCACCGGGGAGCTGTTTTTT. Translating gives CASSHRTGELFF.

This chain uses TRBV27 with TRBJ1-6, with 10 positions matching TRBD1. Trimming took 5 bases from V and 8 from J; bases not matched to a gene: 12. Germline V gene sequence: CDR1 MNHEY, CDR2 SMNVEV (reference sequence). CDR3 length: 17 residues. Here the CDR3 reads CASSTSGQGELDSPLHF. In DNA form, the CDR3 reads TGTGCCAGCAGTACGAGCGGACAGGGGGAATTGGATTCACCCCTCCACTTT.